Listed below are T cell receptor beta chains from one sample, sequenced in a study of cytomegalovirus exposure and HLA in healthy donors. Profiling relied on immunoSEQ multiplex PCR, and the TCRdb table lists in-frame clones only, not all of them. This table holds more than 150,000 clones, 75% to 90% found once. The material sequenced was PBMCs. All receptors come from a girl under 18 in good health and CMV-seropositive. CDR3s include the opening cysteine and the closing phenylalanine or tryptophan. D genes are given only for firm matches. For some rows the clone size is stated as once, few or many, or as a class when expanded; others skip it.

>TRBJ1-3|.|.|TRBV19
CASVDSSAGNTIYF
TGTGCCAGCGTGGACAGTTCCGCTGGAAACACCATATATTTT
>TRBJ2-1|.|TRBD2|TRBV14
CASSQDPGTSGRGSYNEQFF
TGTGCCAGCAGCCAAGATCCCGGGACTAGCGGGAGGGGTTCCTACAATGAGCAGTTCTTC
>TRBJ1-5|.|TRBD1|TRBV4-1
CASSQLGQGDQPQHF
TGCGCCAGCAGCCAACTTGGACAGGGTGATCAGCCCCAGCATTTT
>TRBJ2-7|.|TRBD2|TRBV7-2
CASSLNSGSDEQYF
TGTGCCAGCAGCTTGAATAGCGGGAGTGACGAGCAGTACTTC
>TRBJ1-2|.|.|TRBV30
CAWSGEWLANYGYTF
TGTGCCTGGAGTGGGGAGTGGCTGGCTAACTATGGCTACACCTTC
>TRBJ2-1|few|TRBD2|TRBV9
CASSAFSGGSYNEQFF
TGTGCCAGCAGCGCTTTTAGCGGGGGTTCCTACAATGAGCAGTTCTTC
>TRBJ2-1|.|TRBD2|TRBV11-3
CASSNRDYGDEQFF
TGTGCCAGCAGCAACCGGGACTATGGCGATGAGCAGTTCTTC
>TRBJ1-5|.|.|TRBV25-1
CASSESGGQPQHF
TGTGCCAGCAGTGAATCGGGAGGGCAGCCCCAGCATTTT
>TRBJ1-5|.|TRBD1|TRBV18
CASSPGQGNQPQHF
TGTGCCAGCTCACCTGGACAGGGAAATCAGCCCCAGCATTTT
>TRBJ1-2|.|.|TRBV25-1
CASSEPGQFSYGYTF
TGTGCCAGCAGTGAACCTGGACAGTTCTCCTATGGCTACACCTTC